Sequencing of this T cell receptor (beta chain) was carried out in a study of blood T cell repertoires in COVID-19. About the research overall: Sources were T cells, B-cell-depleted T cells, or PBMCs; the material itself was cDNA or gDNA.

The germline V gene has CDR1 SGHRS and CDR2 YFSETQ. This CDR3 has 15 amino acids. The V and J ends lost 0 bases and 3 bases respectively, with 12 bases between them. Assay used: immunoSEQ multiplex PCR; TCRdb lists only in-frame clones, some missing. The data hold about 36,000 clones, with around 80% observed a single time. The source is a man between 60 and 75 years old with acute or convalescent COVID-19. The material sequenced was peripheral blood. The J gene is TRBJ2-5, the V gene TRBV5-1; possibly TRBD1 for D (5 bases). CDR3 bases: TGCGCCAGCAGCTTGGAGGGCAGGGAAAAAGAGACCCAGTACTTC. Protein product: CASSLEGREKETQYF.